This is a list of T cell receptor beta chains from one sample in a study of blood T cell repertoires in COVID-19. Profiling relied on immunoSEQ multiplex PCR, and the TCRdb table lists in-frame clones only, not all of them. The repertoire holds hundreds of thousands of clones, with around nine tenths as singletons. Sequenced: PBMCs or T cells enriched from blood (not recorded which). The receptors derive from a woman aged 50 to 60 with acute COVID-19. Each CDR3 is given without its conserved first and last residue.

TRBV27,ASSSQDRSYEQY
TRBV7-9,ASSFSLGSSPLH
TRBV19,ASSMGQGANTEAF
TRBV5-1,ASSLVGGYEQY
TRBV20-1,SASSVGLGSYNEQF
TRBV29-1,SHGDRRPSNQPQH
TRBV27,ASSLTSTGGTEAF
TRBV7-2,ASVEGYEQY
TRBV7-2,ASSFPGQGGETQY
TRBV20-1,SAPPRGQQF
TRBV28,ASSLGRTRELF
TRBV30,AWSVWDRGYGYT
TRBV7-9,ASSLVSGGTDTQY
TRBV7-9,ASTTYGQERDYGYT
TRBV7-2,ASSLEGPSGSYEQY
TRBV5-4,ASSLSGGPQH
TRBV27,ASRNTGGWNGYT
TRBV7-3,ASSLFQISNYGYT
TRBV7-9,ASSLPPGAGDRTDTQY
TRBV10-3,AISDGTRRVDEQF
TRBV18,ASSPRTGRPYEQY
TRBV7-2,ASTPGGVSYNSPLH
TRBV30,AWGYAGTKNQPQH
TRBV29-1,SVLQAGASTDTQY